The 28 T cell receptor beta chains below all came from one sample that was sequenced in a study of CD8+ T cells in alopecia areata. This sample's treatment: oral pan-JAK inhibitor, 5-10 mg twice daily. It was cDNA, reverse transcribed from extracted RNA, that served as the sequencing template. Repertoires were generated with immunoSEQ multiplex PCR, while TCRdb's copy carries only in-frame clones and drops some. Of roughly 200,000 clones in the sample, approximately 55% were seen once. The sequencing used CD8+ T cells sorted from blood, collected at week 24, from a patient treated with tofacitinib. The receptors were gathered from a human donor with alopecia areata.

This chain links TRBV5-1 with TRBJ1-1, with D tentatively TRBD1 (5 bases). Germline loops: CDR1 SGHRS, CDR2 YFSETQ. The length of the CDR3 is 13 residues. V lost 4 bases and J lost 4, with 11 bases in between. The CDR3 region has the DNA TGCGCCAGCAGCCTGGGGGGTATCACTGAAGCTTTCTTT. Protein product: CASSLGGITEAFF. Variable domain in full (rest from reference TRBV5-1 and TRBJ1-1): KAGVTQTPRYLIKTRGQQVTLSCSPISGHRSVSWYQQTPGQGLQFLFEYFSETQRNKGNFPGRFSGRQFSNSRSEMNVSTLELGDSALYLCASSLGGITEAFFGQGTRLTVV.

The chain joins TRBV27 to TRBJ1-1; 9 bases match TRBD1. The CDR3 totals 16 residues. After removal of 5 bases from V and 1 base from J, the junction contained 8 bases not matched to a gene. In germline, CDR1 is MNHEY, CDR2 SMNVEV (reference sequence). CDR3 sequence reads: CASSKPGQGTNTEAFF. CDR3 sequence (DNA): TGTGCCAGCAGTAAGCCGGGACAGGGAACGAACACTGAAGCTTTCTTT.

The chain recombines TRBV29-1 with TRBJ1-1, with D hard to call. Germline V gene lookup returns CDR1 SQVTM and CDR2 ANQGSEA. Trimming took off 5 bases at V and 1 base at J, with 5 bases between the two ends. The length of the CDR3 is 11 residues. CDR3 coding DNA: TGCAGCGTTAGCCAGAACACTGAAGCTTTCTTT. Encoded protein: CSVSQNTEAFF.

The rearrangement links TRBV30 to TRBJ1-2, with TRBD1 matching 9 bases. Germline CDR1 reads GTSNPN; CDR2 reads SVGIG (reference sequence). Trimming cost V 2 bases and J 2 bases; bases outside gene matches: 9. The CDR3 sequence is 16 residues long. The CDR3, as DNA: TGTGCCTGGAGTACCCCCTGGGACAGGGCGAACTATGGCTACACCTTC. Its translation is CAWSTPWDRANYGYTF.

V gene TRBV7-3 combines with J gene TRBJ2-5; 7 bases agree with TRBD2. V gave up 3 bases and J gave up 1 base; unmatched junction bases: 8. This CDR3 is 16 amino acids long. Germline V gives CDR1 SGHTA, CDR2 FQGTGA. The DNA of the CDR3 is TGTGCCAGCAGCTTGGGATCTAGCGGACCCCAAGAGACCCAGTACTTC. This translates into CASSLGSSGPQETQYF.

There are a few counts of this clone. The chain is built from TRBV7-9 and TRBJ2-7; the match to TRBD2 covers 8 bases. Unmatched junction bases numbered 7, after V lost 4 bases and J lost 5 bases. CDR3 length equals 14 residues. Germline CDR1 and CDR2: SEHNR and FQNEAQ (reference sequence). The CDR3 protein is CASSSTLRGDEQYF. The CDR3 bases are TGTGCCAGCAGCTCTACTTTGCGGGGGGACGAGCAGTACTTC.

The rearrangement links TRBV4-3 to TRBJ1-1; no reliable D call. CDR3 length: 15 residues. V was trimmed by 0 bases and J by 1 base, leaving 9 bases between them. Germline V lookup: CDR1 LGHNA, CDR2 YSLEER. CDR3 amino acids: CASSQDLSANTEAFF. The CDR3 coding sequence is TGCGCCAGCAGCCAAGATCTTTCGGCGAACACTGAAGCTTTCTTT.

J is TRBJ2-3 and V is TRBV5-6, with D perhaps assigned TRBD1 or TRBD2 (5 bases each). The CDR3 loop spans 13 amino acids. Trimming left V 0 bases short and J 10 bases short, with 12 bases between. CDR1 SGHDT and CDR2 YYEEEE come from the germline V gene. CDR3 DNA: TGTGCCAGCAGCTTGGGAGCAGGGCGGGCGCAGTATTTT. Amino acids: CASSLGAGRAQYF.

This clone was picked up a small number of times. The chain joins TRBV5-1 to TRBJ2-1; 10 bases line up with TRBD1. This CDR3 is built from 15 residues. Germline CDR1 and CDR2: SGHRS and YFSETQ. The V gene end was trimmed by 3 bases and the J gene end by 0 bases; junction bases not matched to a gene: 0. CDR3 sequence: CASSWTGGSYNEQFF. CDR3 bases: TGCGCCAGCAGCTGGACAGGGGGCTCCTACAATGAGCAGTTCTTC.

The rearrangement uses TRBV9 and TRBJ1-5; D might be TRBD1 (5 bases). Germline CDR1 and CDR2: SGDLS and YYNGEE. V was trimmed by 4 bases and J by 0 bases, leaving 8 bases between them. The CDR3 consists of 14 residues. The CDR3: CASSRGGSNQPQHF. DNA for the CDR3: TGTGCCAGCAGCCGTGGGGGTAGCAATCAGCCCCAGCATTTT.

V is TRBV5-6 and J is TRBJ2-5; maybe TRBD1 (5 bases). This CDR3 comprises 11 residues. Germline V lookup: CDR1 SGHDT, CDR2 YYEEEE. The germline V and J ends were trimmed by 6 bases and 5 bases, with 8 bases remaining between them. CDR3: CASTQGETQYF. The CDR3 bases are TGTGCCAGCACCCAGGGTGAGACCCAGTACTTC.

Concerning this clone: The sample has other DNA sequences that encode this CDR3 too. V gene TRBV30 combines with J gene TRBJ1-5; no clear D gene. Trimming pared 0 bases from V and 2 bases from J, leaving 5 bases between. Germline V gene lookup returns CDR1 GTSNPN and CDR2 SVGIG (reference sequence). This CDR3 contains 13 residues. The DNA of the CDR3 is TGTGCCTGGAGTGTAGATGGCAATCAGCCCCAGCATTTT. Its translation is CAWSVDGNQPQHF.

This clone was seen a few times. The chain employs TRBV5-1 and TRBJ2-3; TRBD2 agrees at 9 bases. The ends lost 4 bases at V and 3 bases at J; junction bases unmatched: 9. The CDR3 sequence is 16 residues long. Germline CDR1 is SGHRS and CDR2 is YFSETQ. The CDR3 sequence is CASSIGSGGQTDTQYF. CDR3 DNA sequence: TGCGCCAGCAGCATCGGTAGCGGGGGCCAAACAGATACGCAGTATTTT.

The genes are TRBV6-6 and TRBJ1-6, with TRBD1 identical over 9 bases. This CDR3 contains 13 residues. Germline V gene sequence: CDR1 MNHNY, CDR2 SVGAGI (reference sequence). For the CDR3, the DNA is TGTGCGAGCCGGGACAGGGTTAATTCACCCCTCCACTTT. It specifies CASRDRVNSPLHF.

The rearrangement links TRBV30 to TRBJ2-6; no clear D gene. Germline assignment: CDR1 GTSNPN and CDR2 SVGIG (reference sequence). The CDR3 length is 12 residues. The germline V and J ends were trimmed by 7 bases and 7 bases, with 11 bases remaining between them. As DNA, the CDR3 is TGTGCCTCAACGACGGTAGCCAACGTCCTGACTTTC. It yields the protein CASTTVANVLTF.

The V call is TRBV7-6, the J call TRBJ2-7; D may be TRBD1 (6 bases). Germline V gene data show CDR1 as SGHVS and CDR2 as FNYEAQ. V lost 5 bases and J 1 base, leaving 15 bases between the germline ends. This CDR3 is built from 15 residues. Written as DNA, the CDR3 is TGTGCCAGCAGCCCAGGGGCAGGGGCTTCCTACGAGCAGTACTTC. Translated, it gives CASSPGAGASYEQYF.

The chain combines TRBV13 with TRBJ2-3, with 7 nucleotides matching TRBD2. The CDR3 contains 16 residues. Germline values: CDR1 PRHDT, CDR2 FYEKMQ (reference sequence). After removal of 5 bases from V and 6 bases from J, the junction contained 14 bases not matched to a gene. The CDR3: CASSPLLGGSSDTQYF. The DNA for the CDR3 is TGTGCCAGCAGCCCTCTCCTCGGGGGGAGTAGTGATACGCAGTATTTT.

J is TRBJ2-1 and V is TRBV10-2, with D perhaps matching TRBD1 or TRBD2 (5 bases each). The V end lost 8 bases, the J end lost 0 bases, and 11 bases lay between the germline ends. This CDR3 region has 14 residues. Germline V gene data show CDR1 as WSHSY and CDR2 as SAAADI. As DNA, the CDR3 is TGCGCCAGCTCCTCCGGGGCCTCCTACAATGAGCAGTTCTTC. Protein product: CASSSGASYNEQFF.

The CDR3 sequence: CSVSTPSSYEQYF. As DNA, the CDR3 is TGCAGCGTTTCGACTCCAAGCTCCTACGAGCAGTACTTC. The chain uses TRBV29-1 and TRBJ2-7; D ambiguous. CDR3 size: 13 residues. V dropped 5 bases and J dropped 0 bases, with 11 bases sitting between them. Germline V gene lookup returns CDR1 SQVTM and CDR2 ANQGSEA.

The table lists this clone with a few counts. This sequence joins TRBV10-2 and TRBJ1-2, with 9 positions matching TRBD1. V dropped 6 bases and J dropped 2; count of bases not matched to a gene: 10. Germline loops: CDR1 WSHSY, CDR2 SAAADI. This CDR3 region has 16 residues. The CDR3 nucleotides are TGCGCCAGCAGCGAGGACAGGGGTATCCTCAACTATGGCTACACCTTC. Amino acid sequence: CASSEDRGILNYGYTF.

In this sample, this clone turned up a few times. The gene calls are TRBV29-1 and TRBJ1-2; 7 bases map to TRBD1. The CDR3 has 16 residues. V lost 1 base to trimming and J lost 8 bases; unmatched junction nucleotides: 16. Germline V gives CDR1 SQVTM, CDR2 ANQGSEA. CDR3 in amino acids: CSVEGTGGGEFGGYTF. The CDR3 DNA reads as TGCAGCGTTGAAGGGACAGGAGGGGGGGAGTTCGGAGGCTACACCTTC.

The genes are TRBV7-2 and TRBJ2-3, with a tentative D call TRBD2 (6 bases). The CDR3 spans 16 residues. Germline V CDR1 and CDR2: SGHTA, FQGNSA. Trimming took off 1 base at V and 2 bases at J, with 13 bases between the two ends. The CDR3 here is CASSLDEDYLTDTQYF. The CDR3, as DNA: TGTGCCAGCAGCTTAGACGAGGACTACCTCACAGATACGCAGTATTTT.

The V and J genes are TRBV5-1 and TRBJ1-2; no firm D call. With 0 bases removed from V and 2 bases from J, the gap between germline ends came to 11 bases. The CDR3 loop spans 15 amino acids. Germline V gene lookup returns CDR1 SGHRS and CDR2 YFSETQ. CDR3 DNA: TGCGCCAGCAGCTTGGAATCGCCAGCCAACTATGGCTACACCTTC. Its protein product is CASSLESPANYGYTF.

V is TRBV27 and J is TRBJ1-5, with D hard to call. The CDR3 loop spans 15 amino acids. Germline V gene lookup returns CDR1 MNHEY and CDR2 SMNVEV (reference sequence). The V end lost 0 bases, the J end lost 6 bases, and 12 bases lay between the germline ends. The CDR3 DNA sequence: TGTGCCAGCAGTTTATCGGTGGGTTTAGGTCAGCCCCAGCATTTT. Residues: CASSLSVGLGQPQHF.

This clone was seen a handful of times. The V and J genes are TRBV7-2 and TRBJ2-1; TRBD1 might be the D (6 bases). The CDR3 has 15 residues. CDR1 SGHTA and CDR2 FQGNSA come from the germline V gene. V was clipped by 5 bases and J by 7 bases, with 18 bases between them. Here the CDR3 DNA reads TGTGCCAGCAGCCCTCGTGGGGGCCTGGAGAATGAGCAGTTCTTC. It translates to CASSPRGGLENEQFF.

This clone was detected once. This rearrangement joins TRBV5-6 to TRBJ2-7, with D maybe TRBD2 (5 bases). Trimming took off 0 bases at V and 6 bases at J, with 16 bases between the two ends. The V gene's germline CDR1 is SGHDT and CDR2 YYEEEE. This CDR3 is built from 15 residues. The CDR3 sequence is CASSLGTGSDREQYF. CDR3 coding DNA: TGTGCCAGCAGCTTGGGGACGGGGTCGGATCGCGAGCAGTACTTC.

J is TRBJ2-6 and V is TRBV9; D is ambiguous. V was pared by 4 bases and J by 0 bases, with 8 bases between. Germline V lookup: CDR1 SGDLS, CDR2 YYNGEE. The CDR3 runs to 15 residues. The CDR3 sequence: CASSSGRSGANVLTF. CDR3 nucleotides: TGTGCCAGCAGCTCCGGGCGCTCTGGGGCCAACGTCCTGACTTTC. The whole variable domain, filled in from reference TRBV9 and TRBJ2-6, reads DSGVTQTPKHLITATGQRVTLRCSPRSGDLSVYWYQQSLDQGLQFLIQYYNGEERAKGNILERFSAQQFPDLHSELNLSSLELGDSALYFCASSSGRSGANVLTFGAGSRLTVL.

The V call is TRBV6-5, the J call TRBJ1-2; D gene uncertain. The V end was cut by 5 bases, the J end by 0 bases, with 13 bases between. This CDR3 has 15 amino acids. CDR1 and CDR2 (germline): MNHEY, SVGAGI. As DNA, the CDR3 is TGTGCCAGCAGTCTAGAAAGCAGATCTAACTATGGCTACACCTTC. Residues: CASSLESRSNYGYTF.